This T cell receptor beta chain was sequenced in a study of OX40 agonist ivuxolimab in advanced cancers. Regarding this clone: Its antigen is as yet unknown.

Exclusion of a patient followed from autoimmune disease history or systemic immunosuppression. The CDR3 length is 16 residues. Trimming pared 0 bases from V and 0 bases from J, leaving 8 bases between. Germline CDR1 and CDR2: MGHRA and YSYEKL. Study-wide results and caveats: Also present in some nonresponders was a low level of normalized T-cell clonal expansion. Doses of 0.1 to 3.0 mg/kg were accompanied by clonal expansion of CD4+ and CD8+ blood T cells by week 6. Averaged across samples, CD8+ T cells carried more expanded clones than CD4+ did.

Sequencing was performed with immunoSEQ multiplex PCR; in TCRdb, only in-frame clones are kept and a portion is missing. In the table there are tens of thousands of clones, 70% to 90% of which are singletons. This specimen was CD4+ or CD8+ T cells sorted from blood, taken in a trial of the OX40 agonist ivuxolimab. The receptor was derived from an adult with an advanced solid tumor such as melanoma, head and neck, liver or kidney cancer. The chain combines TRBV4-1 with TRBJ1-4; D is ambiguous. In DNA, the CDR3 is TGCGCCAGCAGCCAAGATCTGTCAGCAACTAATGAAAAACTGTTTTTT. Its translation is CASSQDLSATNEKLFF.